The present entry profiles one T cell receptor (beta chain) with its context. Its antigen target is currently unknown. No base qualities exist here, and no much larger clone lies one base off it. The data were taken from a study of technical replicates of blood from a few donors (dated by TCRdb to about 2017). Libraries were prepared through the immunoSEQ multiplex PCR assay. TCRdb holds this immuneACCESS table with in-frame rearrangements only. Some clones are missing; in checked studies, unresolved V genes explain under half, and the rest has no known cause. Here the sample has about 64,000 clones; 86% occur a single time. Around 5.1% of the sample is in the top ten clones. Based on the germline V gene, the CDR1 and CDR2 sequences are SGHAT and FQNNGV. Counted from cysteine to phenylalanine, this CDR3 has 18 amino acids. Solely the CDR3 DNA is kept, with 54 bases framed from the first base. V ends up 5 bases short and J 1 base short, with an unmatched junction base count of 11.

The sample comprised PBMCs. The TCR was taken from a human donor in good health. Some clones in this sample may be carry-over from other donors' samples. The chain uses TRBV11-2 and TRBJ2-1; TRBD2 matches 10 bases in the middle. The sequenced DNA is TGTGCCAGCAGCCCCATGACTAGCGGGCTCCCTTCCTACAATGAGCAGTTCTTC. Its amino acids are CASSPMTSGLPSYNEQFF.